The sequence of this TCR beta chain was determined in a study of T-cell reconstitution after alpha-beta-depleted transplantation in children. General study findings and limits: Surviving recipient T cells and thymic progenitors accounted for the high day-60 TCRbeta diversity observed in some patients. Several hundred expanded graft clones reportedly were the source of alpha-beta T cells about two months after transplant.

Losses at the gene ends were 4 bases for V and 2 bases for J; bases not matched to a gene: 7. The length of the CDR3 is 15 residues. CDR1 and CDR2 from the germline V gene are SEHNR and FQNEAQ (reference sequence). This clonotype was found many times. Its target is unknown. Preparation of the TCRbeta library involved a method that used unique molecular identifiers. TCRdb itself ran the PCR reads through MiXCR, one entry per CDR3 protein. Here the sample spans approximately 97,000 distinct CDR3 sequences, roughly 6% being singletons. This receptor was obtained from a female patient aged 2-15 years who had a stem cell transplant for Fanconi anemia, so the T cells may come from the graft donor. The chain couples TRBV7-9 to TRBJ2-7, with TRBD2 identical over 8 bases. Here the sequenced sample was PBMCs, mostly from graft donor cells, taken 60 days after TCRalphabeta/CD19-depleted stem cell transplant. CDR3 bases: TGTGCCAGCAGCTCAAGAGCGGGAGCCACCTACGAGCAGTACTTC. This encodes CASSSRAGATYEQYF.